The clone carrying this T cell receptor (beta chain) was detected many times. The antigen is undetermined. The CDR3 length is 15 residues. CDR1 is SEHNR, CDR2 FQNEAQ, per germline (reference sequence). V gave up 5 bases and J gave up 3 bases, with 16 bases separating them. TCRdb processed the reads anew with MiXCR; each CDR3 protein has one entry. The repertoire holds some 6,100 distinct CDR3 sequences, around 18% seen once, with 58% in the top ten. The sample is drawn from a study of liver allograft versus peripheral blood T cells. Study-level background: Recipients' peripheral blood served as the comparator for T cell receptor repertoires in transplanted livers. Study findings and constraints: Reportedly, the T cell receptor repertoires inside liver allografts were not the same as those in peripheral blood.

This receptor was obtained from a human patient who had a liver transplant. A subset of T cells may come from the graft donor. V and J are TRBV7-9 and TRBJ1-1; perhaps TRBD1 as D (5 bases). CDR3 protein: CASSPGVWGDTEAFF. In DNA form, the CDR3 reads TGTGCCAGCAGCCCAGGCGTTTGGGGGGACACTGAAGCTTTCTTT.